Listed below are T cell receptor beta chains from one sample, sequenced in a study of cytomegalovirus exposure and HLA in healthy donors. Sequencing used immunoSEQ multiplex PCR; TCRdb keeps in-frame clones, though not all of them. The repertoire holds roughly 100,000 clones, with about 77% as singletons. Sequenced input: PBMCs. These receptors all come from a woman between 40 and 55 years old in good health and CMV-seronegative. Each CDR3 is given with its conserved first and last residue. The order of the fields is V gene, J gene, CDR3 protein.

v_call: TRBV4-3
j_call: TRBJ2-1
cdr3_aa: CASSHGLVSEQFF

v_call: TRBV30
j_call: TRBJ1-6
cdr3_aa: CAWSFTGGSPLHF

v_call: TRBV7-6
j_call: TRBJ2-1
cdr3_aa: CASSSRDNEQFF

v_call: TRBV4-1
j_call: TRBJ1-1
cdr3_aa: CASTRDRGNTEAFF

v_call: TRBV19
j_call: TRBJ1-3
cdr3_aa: CASSPTRSSGNTIYF

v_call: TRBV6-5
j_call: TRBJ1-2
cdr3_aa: CASGLGTDLKGYTF

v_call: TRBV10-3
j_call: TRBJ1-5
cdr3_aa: CAIASAGNQPQHF

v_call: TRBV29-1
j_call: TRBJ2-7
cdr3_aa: CSVFEYEQYF

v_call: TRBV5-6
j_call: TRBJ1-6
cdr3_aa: CASSSETSPLHF

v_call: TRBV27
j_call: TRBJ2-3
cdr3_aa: CASSQDWDTQYF

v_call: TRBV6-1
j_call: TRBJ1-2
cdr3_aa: CASNIDKNYGYTF

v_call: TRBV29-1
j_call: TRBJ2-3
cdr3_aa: CSAALAGLGTQYF

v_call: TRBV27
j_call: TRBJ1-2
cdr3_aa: CASSLRRNANYGYTF

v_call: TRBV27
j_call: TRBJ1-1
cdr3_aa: CASSLNGGTEAFF

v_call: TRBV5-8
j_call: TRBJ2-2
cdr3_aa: CASSGDLSGGMTGELFF

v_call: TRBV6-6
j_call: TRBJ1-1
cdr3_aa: CASSPGGQYTEAFF

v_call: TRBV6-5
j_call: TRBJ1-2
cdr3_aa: CASSYKPITSGYGYTF

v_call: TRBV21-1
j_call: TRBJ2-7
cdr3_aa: CASSRQGVEYEQYF

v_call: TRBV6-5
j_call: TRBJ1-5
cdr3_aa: CASSYRDSMDQPQHF

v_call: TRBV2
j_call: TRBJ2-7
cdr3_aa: CASSATEYF

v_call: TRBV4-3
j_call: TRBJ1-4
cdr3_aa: CASSQDLDRALEKLFF

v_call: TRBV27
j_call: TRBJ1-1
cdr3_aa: CASSLVSTGDSEAFF

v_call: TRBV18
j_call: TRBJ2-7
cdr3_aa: CASSIRTGPPYEQYF

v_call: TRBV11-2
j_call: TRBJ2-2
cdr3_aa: CASSLSFQTALPNTGELFF

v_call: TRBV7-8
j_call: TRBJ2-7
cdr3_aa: CASSSTLQGSEYEQYF

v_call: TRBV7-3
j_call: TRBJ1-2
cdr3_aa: CASSRGTGEGYTF

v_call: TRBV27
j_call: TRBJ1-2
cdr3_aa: CASSLGQNYGYTF

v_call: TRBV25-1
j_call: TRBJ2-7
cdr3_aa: CASSLSSGAYDYEQYF

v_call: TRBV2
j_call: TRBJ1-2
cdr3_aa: CASSDSGIRIGYTF

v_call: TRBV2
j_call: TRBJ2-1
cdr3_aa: CASSGQGRYNEQFF

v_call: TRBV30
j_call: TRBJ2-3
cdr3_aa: CAWSVSALGLKLVF

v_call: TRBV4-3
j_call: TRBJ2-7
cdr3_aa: CASSQGKPGQIRQYF

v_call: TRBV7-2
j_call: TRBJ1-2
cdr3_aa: CASSLAYQGSTF

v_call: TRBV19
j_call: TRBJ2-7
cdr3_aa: CASSPGRQGRQQYF

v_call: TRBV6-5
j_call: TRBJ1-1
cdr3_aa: CASRSQGMNTEAFF

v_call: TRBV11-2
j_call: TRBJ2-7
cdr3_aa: CASSFPRGGEQYF

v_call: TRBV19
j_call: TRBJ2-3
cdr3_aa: CASSWDRDGDTQYF

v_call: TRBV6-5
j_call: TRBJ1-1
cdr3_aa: CASSHDGSEAFF

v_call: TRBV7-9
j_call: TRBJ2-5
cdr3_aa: CASSPRDTQETQYF

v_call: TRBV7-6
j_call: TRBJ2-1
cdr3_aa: CASSPRGRGLRNEQFF

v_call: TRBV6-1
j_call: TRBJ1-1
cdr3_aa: CASSALHANTEAFF

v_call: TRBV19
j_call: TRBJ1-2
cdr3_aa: CASSPAASVGYGYTF

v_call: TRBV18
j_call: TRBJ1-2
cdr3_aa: CASSPRSRGYGYTF

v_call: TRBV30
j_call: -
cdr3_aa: CAWSGLAGFSSYEQYF

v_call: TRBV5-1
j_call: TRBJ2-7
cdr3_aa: CASSFTGGNSYEQYF

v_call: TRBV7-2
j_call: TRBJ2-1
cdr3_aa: CASSLGLVGYNEQFF

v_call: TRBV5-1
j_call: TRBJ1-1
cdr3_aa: CASSLGQGYPSGTEAFF

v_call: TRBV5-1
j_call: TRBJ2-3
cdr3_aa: CASSFRLEGRDTQYF

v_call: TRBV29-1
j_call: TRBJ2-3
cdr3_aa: CSATLLGTQYF

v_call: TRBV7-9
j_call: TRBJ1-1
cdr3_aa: CASSFGGGATEAFF

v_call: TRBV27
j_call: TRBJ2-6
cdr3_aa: CASSFRDFSPLPYGANVLTF

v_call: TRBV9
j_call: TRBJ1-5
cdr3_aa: CASSEPGDLNQPQHF

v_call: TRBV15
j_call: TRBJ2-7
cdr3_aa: CATSRAGSPHEQYF

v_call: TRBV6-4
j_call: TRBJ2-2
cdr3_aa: CASRTPGQGAHGELFF

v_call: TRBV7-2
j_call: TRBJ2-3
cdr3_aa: CASSSRDRLTDTQYF